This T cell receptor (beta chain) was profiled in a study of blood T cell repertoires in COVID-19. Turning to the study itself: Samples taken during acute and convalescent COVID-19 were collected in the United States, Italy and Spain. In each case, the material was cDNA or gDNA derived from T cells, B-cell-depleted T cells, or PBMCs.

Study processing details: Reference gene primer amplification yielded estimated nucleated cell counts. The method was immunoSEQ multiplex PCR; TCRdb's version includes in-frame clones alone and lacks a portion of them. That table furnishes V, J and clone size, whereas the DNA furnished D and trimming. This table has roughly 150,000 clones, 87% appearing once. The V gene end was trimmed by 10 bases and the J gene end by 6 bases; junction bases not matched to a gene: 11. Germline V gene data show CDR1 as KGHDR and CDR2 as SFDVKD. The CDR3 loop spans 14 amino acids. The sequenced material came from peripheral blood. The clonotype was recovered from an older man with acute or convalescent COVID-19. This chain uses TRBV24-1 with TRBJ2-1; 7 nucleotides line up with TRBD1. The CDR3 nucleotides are TGTGCCACGGGGAGCCTGACAGGGTCCAATGAGCAGTTCTTC. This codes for CATGSLTGSNEQFF.